The clone carrying this T cell receptor beta chain was counted a few times. This record comes from a study of beta chain features in type 1 diabetes. Expressed TCRB transcripts were sequenced because the entire RNA isolate underwent reverse transcription. Some clones are missing from TCRdb's copy, which holds only in-frame ones; the method was immunoSEQ multiplex PCR. The sample has under 550,000 clones, roughly 11% seen once. In germline, CDR1 is SNHLY, CDR2 FYNNEI. This CDR3 region has 15 residues. Deletions cut 2 bases from V and 2 bases from J, with 10 bases between. Source material: naive CD4+ T cells from blood. The chain couples TRBV2 to TRBJ1-5, with D possibly being TRBD1 (6 bases). This TCR was recovered from a woman younger than 30 in good health. The CDR3 nucleotides read TGTGCCAGCAGTGAATTGGGACACCGCAATCAGCCCCAGCATTTT. It specifies CASSELGHRNQPQHF.